The rows below give T cell receptor beta chains drawn from one sample of a study of blood T cell repertoires in COVID-19. Generated by immunoSEQ multiplex PCR, the TCRdb table keeps only in-frame clones and is missing some. This table has approximately 200,000 clones, approximately 82% appearing once. The specimen was peripheral blood. The origin of the receptors is a human donor with acute or convalescent COVID-19. The donor label of this sample is uncertain. Both conserved end residues are part of each CDR3. Each record gives: J gene, CDR3 length, D gene, clone size, V gene, CDR3 protein, CDR3 DNA. D genes are given only for firm matches. The size entry is marked missing in some rows and otherwise reads once, few, many or a size class.

TRBJ2-1 | 13 | - | - | TRBV30 | CAWAKQGTGEQFF | TGTGCCTGGGCTAAACAGGGAACGGGTGAGCAGTTCTTC
TRBJ2-7 | 13 | - | - | TRBV12-3/TRBV12-4 | CASSLADSYEQYF | TGTGCCAGCAGTTTGGCAGACTCCTACGAGCAGTACTTC
TRBJ1-2 | 14 | TRBD1 | - | TRBV3-1/TRBV3-2 | CASSQTSGGYGYTF | TGTGCCAGCAGCCAAACCTCAGGGGGCTATGGCTACACCTTC
TRBJ2-5 | 16 | TRBD1 | - | TRBV5-1 | CASSLEGTGAWETQYF | TGCGCCAGCAGCTTGGAAGGGACAGGGGCTTGGGAGACCCAGTACTTC
TRBJ2-1 | 12 | TRBD2 | - | TRBV2 | CASLRLAREQFF | TGTGCCAGCCTGAGACTAGCGCGTGAGCAGTTCTTC
TRBJ2-1 | 16 | TRBD2 | - | TRBV28 | CASSLIAGEMNNEQFF | TGTGCCAGCAGTTTGATAGCGGGAGAAATGAACAATGAGCAGTTCTTC
TRBJ1-2 | 15 | TRBD1 | - | TRBV27 | CASSLRFRGAYGYTF | TGTGCCAGCAGTTTGCGGTTCAGGGGGGCGTACGGCTACACCTTC
TRBJ1-6 | 15 | - | once | TRBV6-6 | CASSYGAGSGSPLHF | TGTGCCAGCAGTTATGGGGCAGGGTCTGGTTCACCCCTCCACTTT
TRBJ1-1 | 16 | TRBD1 | - | TRBV12-5 | CATEMGTGGRNTEAFF | TGTGCTACCGAAATGGGGACAGGGGGCAGGAACACTGAAGCTTTCTTT
TRBJ2-3 | 16 | TRBD2 | - | TRBV6-5 | CASSYSASGTPDTQYF | TGTGCCAGCAGTTACTCGGCTAGCGGGACACCAGATACGCAGTATTTT
TRBJ2-1 | 17 | TRBD2 | - | TRBV28 | CASSGRLALSSYNEQFF | TGTGCCAGCAGTGGCCGACTAGCTCTTAGCTCCTACAATGAGCAGTTCTTC
TRBJ1-1 | 15 | TRBD1 | - | TRBV6-5 | CASSPGTVMNTEAFF | TGTGCCAGCAGCCCCGGGACAGTCATGAACACTGAAGCTTTCTTT
TRBJ1-1 | 13 | TRBD1 | - | TRBV19 | CASRTGAGTEAFF | TGTGCCAGTAGGACAGGGGCCGGGACTGAAGCTTTCTTT
TRBJ2-7 | 13 | - | - | TRBV5-1 | CASSQEGSYEQYF | TGCGCCAGCAGCCAAGAGGGTTCCTACGAGCAGTACTTC
TRBJ1-6 | 14 | TRBD1 | once | TRBV6-5 | CASRDSLDNSPLHF | TGTGCCAGCCGGGACAGCCTCGATAATTCACCCCTCCACTTT